The 20 T cell receptor beta chains listed next were all sequenced from one sample in a study of chemoradiotherapy in HPV16-positive cancers. Some clones are missing from TCRdb's copy, which holds only in-frame ones; the method was immunoSEQ multiplex PCR. The sample has over 15,000 clones, nearly 80% seen once; the top ten hold roughly 11%. This sample was obtained from a patient who underwent chemoradiotherapy. The receptors stem from a human donor with HPV-associated anogenital cancer.

The chain uses TRBV6-4 and TRBJ2-3; the D gene could be TRBD1 or TRBD2 (5 bases each). The germline V gene encodes CDR1 MRHNA and CDR2 SNTAGT. Trimming took 5 bases from V and 10 from J, leaving 10 bases between them. This CDR3 contains 11 residues. The CDR3 region has the DNA TGTGCCAGCAGTCTTCTGGGGGCGCAGTATTTT. Amino acids: CASSLLGAQYF.

The CDR3 DNA reads TGCGCCAGCAGCTTGGGGCACGCTGCCACTAGCACAGATACGCAGTATTTT. Amino acid sequence: CASSLGHAATSTDTQYF. The V call is TRBV5-1, the J call TRBJ2-3; D gene ambiguous. CDR1 and CDR2 (germline): SGHRS, YFSETQ. There are 17 residues in the CDR3. Trimming took off 0 bases at V and 0 bases at J, with 14 bases between the two ends.

This clone appeared a few times. The rearrangement joins TRBV29-1 to TRBJ1-2; the D gene is possibly TRBD1 (5 bases). The CDR3 has 13 residues. The germline gives CDR1 SQVTM, CDR2 ANQGSEA. V dropped 4 bases and J dropped 1 base, with 10 bases sitting between them. This chain's CDR3 is CSVADSINYGYTF. CDR3 in DNA: TGCAGCGTTGCCGACAGCATTAACTATGGCTACACCTTC.

This clone has a single count. V usage is TRBV6-6 and J usage is TRBJ2-5, with TRBD2 matching 8 bases. Germline V CDR1 and CDR2: MNHNY, SVGAGI (reference sequence). V was clipped by 3 bases and J by 2 bases; unmatched bases: 5. The CDR3 runs 15 residues. CDR3 bases: TGTGCCAGCAGTTATCGGGGGGGAGGGCAAGAGACCCAGTACTTC. This sequence encodes CASSYRGGGQETQYF.

This clone appeared a few times. CDR3 loop: CASSRGSRNEQFF. The CDR3 DNA reads as TGCGCCAGCAGTCGGGGTTCGAGGAATGAGCAGTTCTTC. The chain links TRBV4-1 to TRBJ2-1; D perhaps matches TRBD2 (5 bases). Germline CDR1 and CDR2: MGHRA and YSYEKL. CDR3 length: 13 residues. V shed 6 bases and J shed 7 bases, with 13 bases lying between them.

This chain joins TRBV27 and TRBJ1-3; D gene unclear. CDR3 length: 15 residues. V lost 6 bases, J lost 1 base, and 13 bases lay in between. Germline lookup yields CDR1 MNHEY and CDR2 SMNVEV (reference sequence). The CDR3 here is CASRSGRSSGNTIYF. The DNA for the CDR3 is TGTGCCAGCAGATCCGGACGGAGTTCTGGAAACACCATATATTTT.

This chain joins TRBV28 and TRBJ1-2; tentative D call: TRBD1 (6 bases). Per the germline V gene, CDR1 is MDHEN and CDR2 is SYDVKM. Trimming cost V 5 bases and J 7 bases, with 14 bases left between them. This CDR3 is 13 amino acids long. CDR3 protein: CASSPAEGGGYTF. The CDR3 region has the DNA TGTGCCAGCAGTCCAGCAGAGGGGGGTGGCTACACCTTC.

The J gene is TRBJ2-7, the V gene TRBV27; 9 bases map to TRBD1. Germline CDR1 and CDR2: MNHEY and SMNVEV (reference sequence). V trimming: 5 bases; J trimming: 2 bases; junction bases outside the gene matches: 10. CDR3 length: 16 amino acids. CDR3 bases: TGTGCCAGCAGTCCTCCCGGGGACAGGGTTCCCTACGAGCAGTACTTC. Amino acids: CASSPPGDRVPYEQYF.

The rearrangement uses TRBV19 and TRBJ2-1, with 8 bases lining up with TRBD2. With 1 base clipped from V and 5 bases from J, the junction kept 10 bases outside the gene matches. CDR3 size: 17 residues. CDR1 is LNHDA, CDR2 SQIVND, per germline (reference sequence). DNA for the CDR3: TGTGCCAGTAGTATAGTGGGTAGCGGGGTATCCGACAATGAGCAGTTCTTC. Translation: CASSIVGSGVSDNEQFF. Complete variable domain (other parts from reference TRBV19 and TRBJ2-1): DGGITQSPKYLFRKEGQNVTLSCEQNLNHDAMYWYRQDPGQGLRLIYYSQIVNDFQKGDIAEGYSVSREKKESFPLTVTSAQKNPTAFYLCASSIVGSGVSDNEQFFGPGTRLTVL.

The chain uses TRBV6-1 and TRBJ2-1; a possible D gene is TRBD1 (5 bases). Germline V gene lookup returns CDR1 MNHNS and CDR2 SASEGT. This CDR3 has 13 residues. V was shortened by 2 bases and J by 5 bases, with 7 bases between the two germline ends. The CDR3 bases are TGTGCCAGCAGTGAAATAGGGGACAATGAGCAGTTCTTC. It specifies CASSEIGDNEQFF.

J is TRBJ2-5 and V is TRBV7-9; TRBD2 agrees at 7 bases. V lost 1 base, J lost 5 bases, and 10 bases stayed unmatched. CDR1 SEHNR and CDR2 FQNEAQ come from the germline V gene (reference sequence). CDR3 size: 16 residues. CDR3 coding DNA: TGTGCCAGCAGCTTAGGCGGGGGACCCGCCGGGGAGACCCAGTACTTC. Protein: CASSLGGGPAGETQYF.

CDR3 sequence reads: CASSLSRDQPQHF. CDR3 coding DNA: TGTGCCAGCAGTTTATCCCGCGATCAGCCCCAGCATTTT. The rearrangement links TRBV27 to TRBJ1-5; D call uncertain. Trimming pared 0 bases from V and 5 bases from J, leaving 5 bases between. The CDR3 sequence is 13 residues long. Germline V gives CDR1 MNHEY, CDR2 SMNVEV (reference sequence).

V usage is TRBV27 and J usage is TRBJ1-1, with D unclear. Trimming took off 3 bases at V and 0 bases at J, with 5 bases between the two ends. The V gene's germline CDR1 is MNHEY and CDR2 SMNVEV (reference sequence). The CDR3 sequence is 13 residues long. The CDR3 coding sequence is TGTGCCAGCAGTTTCCAGATGAACACTGAAGCTTTCTTT. The encoded protein is CASSFQMNTEAFF.

This clone was seen a single time. This rearrangement joins TRBV9 to TRBJ2-3; D perhaps matches TRBD2 (7 bases). The CDR3 length is 15 residues. V lost 8 bases and J lost 2, with 18 bases in between. Germline lookup yields CDR1 SGDLS and CDR2 YYNGEE. The CDR3 loop reads CASSRGGSLTDTQYF. The CDR3, as DNA: TGTGCCAGTTCGAGGGGGGGGTCCCTCACAGATACGCAGTATTTT.

CDR3 region: CASSYRGDGYTF. The CDR3 DNA reads TGTGCCAGCTCATACAGGGGTGACGGCTACACCTTC. The gene calls are TRBV18 and TRBJ1-2; TRBD1 agrees at 7 bases. The germline gives CDR1 KGHSH, CDR2 LQKENI. The CDR3 spans 12 residues. Unmatched junction bases numbered 5, after V lost 5 bases and J lost 8 bases.

This clone was detected only a few times. The chain has TRBV2 and TRBJ2-1; D may be TRBD1 (6 bases). Trimming cost V 6 bases and J 8 bases, with 11 bases left between them. CDR1 and CDR2 (germline): SNHLY, FYNNEI. The CDR3 contains 12 residues. CDR3 DNA: TGTGCCAGCAGCACAGGGTGGGATGAGCAGTTCTTC. It yields the protein CASSTGWDEQFF.

The chain recombines TRBV7-8 with TRBJ1-1; D is possibly TRBD1 (6 bases). This CDR3 is 14 amino acids long. V was clipped by 5 bases and J by 0 bases, with 10 bases between them. Germline V gene lookup returns CDR1 SGHVS and CDR2 FQNEAQ. CDR3 sequence: CASSRQVMNTEAFF. Here the CDR3 DNA reads TGTGCCAGCAGCCGACAGGTGATGAACACTGAAGCTTTCTTT. The full variable domain, rest sourced from reference TRBV7-8 and TRBJ1-1, is GAGVSQSPRYKVAKRGQDVALRCDPISGHVSLFWYQQALGQGPEFLTYFQNEAQLDKSGLPSDRFFAERPEGSVSTLKIQRTQQEDSAVYLCASSRQVMNTEAFFGQGTRLTVV.

Only a few counts were recorded for this clone. The rearrangement joins TRBV7-9 to TRBJ1-1; D is unclear. V lost 7 bases, J lost 4 bases, and 13 bases lay in between. The germline CDR1 and CDR2 sequences are SEHNR and FQNEAQ (reference sequence). The CDR3 runs 13 residues. The CDR3 DNA is TGTGCCAGCACCTCCAGTGTGGGCACTGAAGCTTTCTTT. This encodes CASTSSVGTEAFF.

A few counts support this clone. J is TRBJ1-1 and V is TRBV2; 12 bases are shared with TRBD1. J gave up 2 bases and V 6 bases, and 10 bases lay outside the gene matches. This CDR3 contains 17 residues. CDR1 is SNHLY, CDR2 FYNNEI, per germline. Written as DNA, the CDR3 is TGTGCCAGCAGCGCAGATCGGGACAGGGGGCTAAACACTGAAGCTTTCTTT. This translates into CASSADRDRGLNTEAFF.

V and J are TRBV4-2 and TRBJ2-5; D is possibly TRBD2 (7 bases). Germline CDR1 and CDR2: LGHNA and YNFKEQ. V gave up 0 bases and J gave up 0 bases, with 26 bases separating them. The length of the CDR3 is 21 residues. The CDR3, as DNA: TGTGCCAGCAGCCAAGATCATCAGCTTTACTTCGGGGGGCGTCACCAAGAGACCCAGTACTTC. Its translation: CASSQDHQLYFGGRHQETQYF.